These 17 T cell receptor beta chains share one sample of origin, sequenced in a study of blood T cells in healthy people across ages. With a J-beta primer mix and a sample-barcoded 5' primer, a second PCR ran 7 to 11 cycles. TCRdb reprocessed the 5' RACE reads via MiXCR and lists one record per CDR3 protein. Of 650,000 to 1,000,000 distinct CDR3 sequences in the sample, around 36% were seen once. Sequencing was done on a sample of blood. These receptors were taken from a young man in good health.

The table lists this clonotype with a few counts. This chain links TRBV4-1 with TRBJ1-2, with 7 bases lining up with TRBD1. J gave up 3 bases and V 6 bases, and 4 bases lay outside the gene matches. The CDR3 is 13 amino acids. Per germline, CDR1 MGHRA and CDR2 YSYEKL. CDR3 region: CASRGGVDYGYTF. The CDR3 bases are TGCGCCAGCAGAGGGGGCGTGGACTATGGCTACACCTTC.

This clonotype occurred a few times. This rearrangement joins TRBV20-1 to TRBJ1-1; 7 bases map to TRBD1. Germline loops: CDR1 DFQATT, CDR2 SNEGSKA (reference sequence). With 5 bases clipped from V and 1 base from J, the junction kept 10 bases outside the gene matches. This CDR3 contains 15 residues. CDR3 bases: TGCAGTGCTCGACCTCCGGGACAGCGGAACACTGAAGCTTTCTTT. Protein: CSARPPGQRNTEAFF.

V usage is TRBV5-5 and J usage is TRBJ2-7, with D maybe TRBD1 (6 bases). V dropped 4 bases and J dropped 0 bases, with 14 bases sitting between them. This CDR3 region has 15 residues. CDR1 and CDR2 (germline): SGHKS, YYEKEE (reference sequence). The CDR3 coding sequence is TGTGCCAGCAGCCACAGGGACCATAGCTCCTACGAGCAGTACTTC. Translated, it gives CASSHRDHSSYEQYF.

Worth noting for this clonotype: One end of the junction does not line up with germline, which may come from a read error. The chain has TRBV4-3 and TRBJ1-2; D gene ambiguous. Germline V gene lookup returns CDR1 LGHNA and CDR2 YSLEER. This CDR3 contains 16 residues. The CDR3 protein is CAGSQDKRDLVGGYTF. Written as DNA, the CDR3 is TGCGCCGGCAGCCAAGATAAAAGGGATTTAGTAGGAGGCTACACCTTC.

Turning to this clonotype: This may be a read error, as it is one base from a much larger clone. The chain recombines TRBV12-3 or TRBV12-4 with TRBJ2-1; D is possibly TRBD1 or TRBD2 (7 bases each). The end of the DNA fits TRBJ2-7 better, so the J call may be wrong. The CDR3 has 15 amino acids. The CDR3 protein is CASSTGLGGYNEQYF. The DNA for the CDR3 is TGTGCCAGCAGTACTGGACTAGGGGGCTACAATGAGCAGTACTTC.

The chain has TRBV6-1 and TRBJ1-2, with TRBD1 as a possible D gene (6 bases). The germline V gene has CDR1 MNHNS and CDR2 SASEGT. V shed 5 bases and J shed 9 bases, with 13 bases lying between them. There are 12 residues in the CDR3. CDR3 loop: CASSTTGNSYTF. DNA for the CDR3: TGTGCCAGCAGTACCACAGGGAACAGCTACACCTTC.

This chain joins TRBV7-9 and TRBJ2-5; the D call may be TRBD1 or TRBD2 (6 bases each). The V end was cut by 2 bases, the J end by 11 bases, with 18 bases between. The length of the CDR3 is 14 residues. In germline, CDR1 is SEHNR, CDR2 FQNEAQ (reference sequence). The CDR3 DNA sequence: TGTGCCAGCAGCTTAAGTGGGGGGCGTGGGGAGCAGTACTTC. Protein product: CASSLSGGRGEQYF. The full variable domain, rest sourced from reference TRBV7-9 and TRBJ2-5, is DTGVSQNPRHKITKRGQNVTFRCDPISEHNRLYWYRQTLGQGPEFLTYFQNEAQLEKSRLLSDRFSAERPKGSFSTLEIQRTEQGDSAMYLCASSLSGGRGEQYFGPGTRLLVL.

The chain recombines TRBV27 with TRBJ2-1; the match to TRBD2 covers 13 bases. V shed 0 bases and J 7 bases; nucleotides not matched to a gene: 6. The CDR3 totals 17 residues. CDR1 is MNHEY, CDR2 SMNVEV, per germline (reference sequence). The CDR3 is CASSLSSTSGGKNEQFF. CDR3 in DNA: TGTGCCAGCAGTTTATCGTCGACTAGCGGGGGGAAGAATGAGCAGTTCTTC.

This clonotype occurred a few times. The chain combines TRBV7-2 with TRBJ2-3, with D perhaps assigned TRBD1 or TRBD2 (5 bases each). The CDR3 is 15 residues long. Trimming took 1 base from V and 6 from J, leaving 14 bases between them. Germline V gene sequence: CDR1 SGHTA, CDR2 FQGNSA. For the CDR3, the DNA is TGTGCCAGCAGCTTAGGGGGTTCGGGGCGGGATACGCAGTATTTT. It yields the protein CASSLGGSGRDTQYF.

This clonotype was recorded a few times. CDR3 in amino acids: CASSDYRSGEQYF. The DNA for the CDR3 is TGTGCCAGCAGTGATTACAGGTCTGGCGAGCAGTACTTC. V gene TRBV2 combines with J gene TRBJ2-7, with D tentatively TRBD1 (5 bases). Germline loops: CDR1 SNHLY, CDR2 FYNNEI. This CDR3 has 13 amino acids. Trimming cost V 3 bases and J 6 bases, with 12 bases left between them.

This clonotype was seen a handful of times. The gene calls are TRBV2 and TRBJ2-1; possible D gene TRBD1, 5 bases. The V end was cut by 3 bases, the J end by 10 bases, with 7 bases between. The CDR3 extends over 11 amino acids. The germline V gene encodes CDR1 SNHLY and CDR2 FYNNEI. In DNA, the CDR3 is TGTGCCAGCAGTGATAAGGGGGAGCAGTTCTTC. Residues: CASSDKGEQFF.

Points on this clonotype: Germline and junction disagree at one end, which may indicate a read error. The rearrangement uses TRBV20-1 and TRBJ2-3; 7 nucleotides align to TRBD1. From germline, CDR1 is DFQATT and CDR2 SNEGSKA (reference sequence). The CDR3 is 15 amino acids. DNA for the CDR3: TGCGGTGCTACGATAGGGGGCCGTATGACAGATACGCAGTATTTT. As protein: CGATIGGRMTDTQYF.

This clonotype was observed once. This chain joins TRBV19 and TRBJ2-5; TRBD2 matches 8 bases. J gave up 11 bases and V 6 bases, and 20 bases lay outside the gene matches. This CDR3 region has 16 residues. The germline V gene encodes CDR1 LNHDA and CDR2 SQIVND (reference sequence). CDR3 sequence (DNA): TGTGCCAGTAGCCACTCCCGGGGGGGGTCCTACAATGAGCAGTACTTC. Translation gives CASSHSRGGSYNEQYF.

In this sample, this clonotype turned up many times. The junction and the germline gene differ at one end; a read error may be behind it. V usage is TRBV5-1 and J usage is TRBJ1-1; no reliable D call. CDR1 is SGHRS, CDR2 YFSETQ, per germline. This CDR3 has 13 amino acids. This CDR3 is CASSLRGNTEAFF. The CDR3 coding sequence is TGTGCCAGCAGCTTACGGGGGAACACTGAAGCTTTCTTT.

The chain uses TRBV6-6 and TRBJ1-1; no clear D gene. The CDR3 spans 14 residues. CDR1 and CDR2 from the germline V gene are MNHNY and SVGAGI (reference sequence). V lost 0 bases and J 8 bases, leaving 13 bases between the germline ends. The CDR3 protein is CASSYSIGQTEAFF. The CDR3 coding sequence is TGTGCCAGCAGTTACTCGATAGGGCAGACCGAAGCTTTCTTT.

This clonotype was counted only a few times. The V gene is TRBV5-1, the J gene TRBJ1-1; 11 bases align to TRBD1. CDR3 length: 15 amino acids. Per the germline V gene, CDR1 is SGHRS and CDR2 is YFSETQ. Unmatched junction bases numbered 2, after V lost 0 bases and J lost 4 bases. CDR3 nucleotide sequence: TGCGCCAGCAGCTTGGCAGGGACAGGGGGCACTGAAGCTTTCTTT. Translated, it gives CASSLAGTGGTEAFF.

The chain uses TRBV4-3 and TRBJ1-2, with D unclear. Trimming left V 0 bases short and J 1 base short, with 6 bases between. Germline CDR1 and CDR2: LGHNA and YSLEER. CDR3 length: 14 amino acids. CDR3 region: CASSQDRNNYGYTF. The CDR3 bases are TGCGCCAGCAGCCAAGACAGGAATAACTATGGCTACACCTTC.